This T cell receptor (beta chain) was captured in a study of T cell repertoires in cytomegalovirus infection. Looking at the study overall: It was the public TCR beta signatures that indicated both CMV infection and matching HLA type. Notes on the study in general: The study found HLA-C-restricted CMV-specific TCR beta clonotypes dominating the ex vivo response.

Turning to this clonotype: Its antigen is unidentified.

V lost 0 bases to trimming and J lost 4 bases, with 9 bases between them. Germline loops: CDR1 LGHNA, CDR2 YSLEER. The length of the CDR3 is 14 residues. TCRdb reprocessed the reads with MiXCR, giving one entry per CDR3 protein. The sample contains around 550,000 distinct CDR3 sequences, about 25% of which appear only once. This TCR was sampled from a human donor in good health (CMV status not recorded). Some clones in this sample may be carry-over from other donors' samples. The material sequenced was PBMCs. The rearrangement joins TRBV4-3 to TRBJ1-2, with a possible D match to TRBD1 (5 bases). The CDR3 protein is CASSQDQGSYGYTF. CDR3 in DNA: TGCGCCAGCAGCCAAGACCAGGGTAGCTATGGCTACACCTTC.